This T cell receptor (beta chain) was retrieved from a study of T cell responses to AZD1222 COVID-19 vaccine. Data came from immunoSEQ multiplex PCR; TCRdb stores just in-frame clones and leaves some out. The sample has roughly 110,000 clones, 75% to 90% seen once. Germline V lookup: CDR1 LGHNA, CDR2 YSLEER. V was shortened by 1 base and J by 1 base, with 19 bases between the two germline ends. The CDR3 runs 19 residues. The TCR originated in an adult in good health. This material consisted of peripheral blood, taken on day 0 of AZD1222 vaccination. The chain recombines TRBV4-3 with TRBJ2-2; no reliable D call. CDR3 nucleotides: TGCGCCAGCAGCCAAGCCTCGTCAGTTGTTGCGCGGAACACCGGGGAGCTGTTTTTT. Translated, it gives CASSQASSVVARNTGELFF.